The clone carrying this T cell receptor (beta chain) was seen only a few times. What it binds is unknown. V lost 5 bases and J lost 1, with 23 bases in between. This CDR3 spans 18 amino acids. Germline lookup yields CDR1 SEHNR and CDR2 FQNEAQ (reference sequence). TCRdb analysed the reads with MiXCR anew, one entry per CDR3 protein. The table shows fewer than 1,000,000 distinct CDR3 sequences, with around 32% occurring only once. This specimen belongs to a study of T cell repertoires in cytomegalovirus infection. Study summary: Public TCR beta signatures indicated both CMV infection and matching HLA type. Study-level points and caveats: What dominated the ex vivo response were HLA-C-restricted CMV-specific TCR beta clonotypes. The study identified carriers of CMV plus the relevant HLA from cumulative public TCR beta family frequency.

The source was cultured CD8+ T cells from PBMCs, collected from culture after CMV antigen stimulation. The chain employs TRBV7-9 and TRBJ2-5; D might be TRBD1 or TRBD2, each matching 5 bases. This TCR derives from a human donor in good health (CMV status not recorded). Some clones in this sample may be carry-over from other donors' samples. The CDR3 nucleotides read TGTGCCAGCAGCCCAAACGGACTTCATCAGGGAAGCCAAGAGACCCAGTACTTC. It yields the protein CASSPNGLHQGSQETQYF.